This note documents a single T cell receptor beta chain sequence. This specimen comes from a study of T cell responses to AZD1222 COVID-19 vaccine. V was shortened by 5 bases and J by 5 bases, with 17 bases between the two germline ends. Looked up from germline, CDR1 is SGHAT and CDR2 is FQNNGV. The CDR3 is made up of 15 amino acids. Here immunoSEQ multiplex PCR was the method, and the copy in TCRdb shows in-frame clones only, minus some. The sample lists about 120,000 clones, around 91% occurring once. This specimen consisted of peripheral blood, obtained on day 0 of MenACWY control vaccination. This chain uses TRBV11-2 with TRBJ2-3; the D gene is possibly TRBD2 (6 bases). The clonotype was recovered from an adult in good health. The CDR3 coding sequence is TGTGCCAGCAGCCCCCGATCGGTAGCGGAAGATACGCAGTATTTT. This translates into CASSPRSVAEDTQYF.